The TCR beta chain described here comes from a study of cytomegalovirus exposure and HLA in healthy donors. The wider study: An earlier analysis found some 100 million unique TCR beta sequences from about 190 million T cells.

Looked up from germline, CDR1 is SGDLS and CDR2 is YYNGEE. This CDR3 has 14 amino acids. The germline V and J ends were trimmed by 0 bases and 5 bases, with 10 bases remaining between them. This PCR relied on a set of 60 Vbeta primers and 13 Jbeta primers. TCRdb's table, derived via immunoSEQ multiplex PCR, lists solely in-frame clones and lacks some. The sample gives 100,000 to 150,000 clones, around 66% of which show up once; about 8% is in the top ten. This clonotype originated in a woman between 35 and 50 years old in good health and CMV-seropositive. This chain connects TRBV9 to TRBJ2-3, with D perhaps matching TRBD1 (6 bases). Source material: PBMCs. The chain's CDR3 is CASSVGGGKDTQYF. CDR3 nucleotide sequence: TGTGCCAGCAGCGTAGGTGGGGGCAAAGATACGCAGTATTTT.